This TCR beta chain comes out of a study of cytomegalovirus exposure and HLA in healthy donors. Study overall: Membership in the Caucasian-associated ancestry cluster was found for about four fifths of approximately 430 genotyped donors. Findings and caveats of the study: A previous analysis found most TCR beta V segments productive roughly 87% or roughly 30% of the time. As a later analysis revealed, most CMV-associated TCR beta chains appeared HLA-restricted. The study reported that TCR beta sequences accurately predicted HLA-A and HLA-B alleles in most subjects.

In the case of this clone: Its antigen is unknown.

This CDR3 comprises 16 residues. The ends were cut back, 8 bases at V and 5 bases at J, with 22 bases in the middle. Germline loops: CDR1 SGHDN, CDR2 FVKESK. 60 Vbeta and 13 Jbeta primers were used in PCR. Assay used: immunoSEQ multiplex PCR; TCRdb lists only in-frame clones, some missing. The data hold about 140,000 clones, with more than 60% observed a single time. The clonotype originates from a woman aged 55-70 years in good health and CMV-seronegative. Sequencing input: PBMCs. The rearrangement uses TRBV14 and TRBJ1-5; TRBD1 might be the D (6 bases). CDR3 protein: CASEGHLYVGYQPQHF. CDR3 coding DNA: TGTGCCAGCGAGGGACATCTGTATGTGGGCTATCAGCCCCAGCATTTT. Filled out from reference TRBV14 and TRBJ1-5, the complete variable domain reads EAGVTQFPSHSVIEKGQTVTLRCDPISGHDNLYWYRRVMGKEIKFLLHFVKESKQDESGMPNNRFLAERTGGTYSTLKVQPAELEDSGVYFCASEGHLYVGYQPQHFGDGTRLSIL.